Shown below are 22 T cell receptor beta chains from a single sample sequenced in a study of blood T cell repertoires in COVID-19. The protocol was immunoSEQ multiplex PCR, while the TCRdb copy is restricted to in-frame clones and leaves out a portion. This sample has 100,000 to 150,000 clones; less than 90% occur once, and the top ten carry approximately 12%. The sequenced material came from peripheral blood. These receptors were obtained from a woman in her twenties or thirties who had recovered from COVID-19.

The gene calls are TRBV2 and TRBJ1-5, with 8 bases lining up with TRBD1. Germline V gene lookup returns CDR1 SNHLY and CDR2 FYNNEI. J gave up 6 bases and V 7 bases, and 8 bases lay outside the gene matches. The CDR3 runs 14 residues. CDR3 bases: TGTGCCAGCATAGGAGACAGGGGCGGTCAGCCCCAGCATTTT. The encoded protein is CASIGDRGGQPQHF. Based on the CDR3 plus reference TRBV2 and TRBJ1-5, the full variable domain is EPEVTQTPSHQVTQMGQEVILRCVPISNHLYFYWYRQILGQKVEFLVSFYNNEISEKSEIFDDQFSVERPDGSNFTLKIRSTKLEDSAMYFCASIGDRGGQPQHFGDGTRLSIL.

In DNA form, the CDR3 reads TGTGCCAGCAGCCAGGGACAGGCATATACGAAGCAGTACTTC. Its translation: CASSQGQAYTKQYF. The chain recombines TRBV6-5 with TRBJ2-7; 8 nucleotides line up with TRBD1. CDR3 size: 14 residues. Unmatched junction bases numbered 12, after V lost 6 bases and J lost 8 bases. Germline lookup yields CDR1 MNHEY and CDR2 SVGAGI.

J is TRBJ1-1 and V is TRBV5-1; D is possibly TRBD1 (6 bases). Per the germline V gene, CDR1 is SGHRS and CDR2 is YFSETQ. CDR3 length equals 14 residues. V was trimmed by 3 bases and J by 0 bases, leaving 9 bases between them. Here the CDR3 DNA reads TGCGCCAGCAGCTCGCGGACAGTGAACACTGAAGCTTTCTTT. Amino acids: CASSSRTVNTEAFF.

The chain joins TRBV29-1 to TRBJ1-3, with TRBD1 matching over 8 bases. The CDR3 length is 15 residues. Germline lookup yields CDR1 SQVTM and CDR2 ANQGSEA. Losses at the gene ends were 7 bases for V and 0 bases for J; bases not matched to a gene: 8. The DNA of the CDR3 is TGCAGCGCCCAGGGACAGGCCGACTCTGGAAACACCATATATTTT. Its protein product is CSAQGQADSGNTIYF.

This chain uses TRBV2 with TRBJ2-7; 9 nucleotides match TRBD1. Trimming cost V 5 bases and J 1 base; bases outside gene matches: 6. From germline, CDR1 is SNHLY and CDR2 FYNNEI. The CDR3 covers 15 residues. DNA of the CDR3: TGTGCCAGCAGTCGAACAGGGGGCATATCCTACGAGCAGTACTTC. As protein: CASSRTGGISYEQYF.

The chain joins TRBV5-6 to TRBJ1-4; D gene unclear. The CDR3 has 14 amino acids. CDR1 and CDR2 (germline): SGHDT, YYEEEE. The V end lost 0 bases, the J end lost 8 bases, and 11 bases lay between the germline ends. CDR3 in amino acids: CASSLAGVNEKLFF. The CDR3 DNA reads as TGTGCCAGCAGCTTGGCCGGGGTTAACGAAAAACTGTTTTTT.

Only one count was recorded for this clone. This sequence joins TRBV6-5 and TRBJ1-2, with TRBD1 matching 7 bases. This CDR3 comprises 15 residues. After removal of 3 bases from V and 7 bases from J, the junction contained 11 bases not matched to a gene. The germline CDR1 and CDR2 sequences are MNHEY and SVGAGI. CDR3 in amino acids: CASSYQGGGESGYTF. The DNA for the CDR3 is TGTGCCAGCAGTTATCAGGGGGGAGGAGAGTCTGGCTACACCTTC.

The chain combines TRBV5-1 with TRBJ1-2; tentative D call: TRBD1 (6 bases). The CDR3 covers 16 residues. Germline V gene sequence: CDR1 SGHRS, CDR2 YFSETQ. V lost 4 bases, J lost 4 bases, and 20 bases lay in between. The CDR3 is CASSPSWGGNLYGYTF. For the CDR3, the DNA is TGCGCCAGCAGCCCTTCCTGGGGGGGCAACCTCTATGGCTACACCTTC.

The V and J genes are TRBV5-1 and TRBJ2-3; D possibly corresponds to TRBD2 (5 bases). CDR1 and CDR2 from the germline V gene are SGHRS and YFSETQ. V was shortened by 3 bases and J by 1 base, with 15 bases between the two germline ends. This CDR3 spans 16 amino acids. DNA for the CDR3: TGCGCCAGCAGCTCAGCCCGGGTCGGGGGCACAGATACGCAGTATTTT. It yields the protein CASSSARVGGTDTQYF.

This chain uses TRBV19 with TRBJ2-7; 7 bases match TRBD2. The CDR3 totals 16 residues. With 6 bases clipped from V and 0 bases from J, the junction kept 11 bases outside the gene matches. Germline-derived CDR1 and CDR2 are LNHDA and SQIVND (reference sequence). CDR3 sequence: CASRPSGGSSSYEQYF. The CDR3, as DNA: TGTGCCAGTAGGCCTAGCGGCGGGAGTAGCTCCTACGAGCAGTACTTC.

The chain uses TRBV6-1 and TRBJ2-1; TRBD2 is a possible D gene (5 bases). CDR1 is MNHNS and CDR2 is SASEGT in the germline V gene. This CDR3 has 15 residues. V dropped 0 bases and J dropped 10 bases, with 16 bases sitting between them. The CDR3 reads CASSEALPGFDEQFF. Written as DNA, the CDR3 is TGTGCCAGCAGTGAAGCGCTCCCGGGATTTGACGAGCAGTTCTTC.

The chain employs TRBV7-2 and TRBJ1-5; possibly TRBD1 for D (6 bases). The ends were cut back, 4 bases at V and 8 bases at J, with 15 bases in the middle. This CDR3 contains 14 residues. Germline V lookup: CDR1 SGHTA, CDR2 FQGNSA. This CDR3 is CASSWGPGQKPQHF. The CDR3 DNA reads TGTGCCAGCAGCTGGGGACCTGGACAGAAGCCCCAGCATTTT.

V is TRBV6-4 and J is TRBJ1-1, with D perhaps matching TRBD1 (5 bases). Trimming cost V 5 bases and J 1 base, with 8 bases left between them. The CDR3 sequence is 13 residues long. In germline, CDR1 is MRHNA, CDR2 SNTAGT. The CDR3 sequence: CASSPGANTEAFF. CDR3 DNA: TGTGCCAGCAGTCCTGGGGCGAACACTGAAGCTTTCTTT.

The V call is TRBV29-1, the J call TRBJ2-3; 13 bases are a match to TRBD2. Trimming cost V 6 bases and J 3 bases; bases outside gene matches: 6. Germline lookup yields CDR1 SQVTM and CDR2 ANQGSEA. The CDR3 covers 15 residues. In DNA, the CDR3 is TGCAGCGTGGAGGGGACTAGCGGGAATACAGATACGCAGTATTTT. It yields the protein CSVEGTSGNTDTQYF.

V usage is TRBV27 and J usage is TRBJ2-7, with no clear D. CDR3 length: 15 amino acids. The V and J ends lost 2 bases and 2 bases respectively, with 13 bases between them. From germline, CDR1 is MNHEY and CDR2 SMNVEV (reference sequence). CDR3 coding DNA: TGTGCCAGCAGTTTACTGTCGGGTTCAGCCTACGAGCAGTACTTC. This gives the protein CASSLLSGSAYEQYF.

The CDR3 spells CASSQDPRGANYGYTF. The CDR3 region has the DNA TGTGCCAGCAGCCAAGATCCCCGAGGAGCTAACTATGGCTACACCTTC. The chain combines TRBV3-1 (or the pseudogene TRBV3-2) with TRBJ1-2, with unresolved D. Germline loops: CDR1 LGHDT, CDR2 YNNKEL (reference sequence). The CDR3 has 16 amino acids. The ends were cut back, 0 bases at V and 0 bases at J, with 11 bases in the middle.

This clone was counted a single time. The chain combines TRBV25-1 with TRBJ2-7, with a weak D call TRBD2 (5 bases). V was pared by 3 bases and J by 12 bases, with 15 bases between. CDR1 is MGHDK and CDR2 is SYGVNS in the germline V gene. The CDR3 spans 12 residues. CDR3 residues: CASSESRGQLYF. In nucleotides, the CDR3 is TGTGCCAGCAGTGAGAGCCGGGGTCAGCTGTACTTC.

The chain recombines TRBV5-4 with TRBJ1-2; 7 nucleotides agree with TRBD1. V lost 0 bases, J lost 8 bases, and 7 bases stayed unmatched. Germline loops: CDR1 SGHNT, CDR2 YYREEE (reference sequence). The CDR3 covers 14 residues. DNA for the CDR3: TGTGCCAGCAGCTTGGCTACAGGGGCGAGGGGCTACACCTTC. Residues: CASSLATGARGYTF.

V gene TRBV6-2 or TRBV6-3 combines with J gene TRBJ2-7; 8 positions match TRBD1. Germline CDR1 and CDR2: MNHEY and SVGEGT. There are 14 residues in the CDR3. The J segment lost 6 bases and the V segment lost 5 bases, leaving 9 bases of the junction unmatched. The CDR3 sequence: CASSTTVDRAEQYF. DNA of the CDR3: TGTGCCAGCAGTACAACGGTGGACAGGGCCGAGCAGTACTTC.

This chain uses TRBV11-2 with TRBJ1-2; TRBD1 agrees at 10 bases. Per the germline V gene, CDR1 is SGHAT and CDR2 is FQNNGV. The CDR3 extends over 14 amino acids. V shed 5 bases, J shed 6 bases, and the junction held 6 bases outside the gene matches. CDR3 region: CASSLGQGTDGYTF. In DNA, the CDR3 is TGTGCCAGCAGCCTGGGACAGGGGACGGATGGCTACACCTTC.

With regard to this clone: This sample includes further DNA sequences coding for the same CDR3. The chain has TRBV7-3 and TRBJ1-1, with D unresolved. Trimming removed 4 bases from V and 0 bases from J, with 6 bases in between. There are 13 residues in the CDR3. In germline, CDR1 is SGHTA, CDR2 FQGTGA. The CDR3 reads CASSSTVNTEAFF. The CDR3 nucleotides read TGTGCCAGCAGCTCCACGGTGAACACTGAAGCTTTCTTT. The whole variable domain, filled in from reference TRBV7-3 and TRBJ1-1, reads GAGVSQTPSNKVTEKGKYVELRCDPISGHTALYWYRQSLGQGPEFLIYFQGTGAADDSGLPNDRFFAVRPEGSVSTLKIQRTERGDSAVYLCASSSTVNTEAFFGQGTRLTVV.

The rearrangement links TRBV12-5 to TRBJ2-1, with 12 bases matching TRBD2. This CDR3 comprises 15 residues. The J segment lost 7 bases and the V segment lost 0 bases, leaving 1 base of the junction unmatched. CDR1 is LGHNT and CDR2 is FRNRAP in the germline V gene. CDR3 amino acids: CASGLVTSGRNEQFF. CDR3 coding DNA: TGTGCTAGTGGTTTGGTGACTAGCGGGAGAAATGAGCAGTTCTTC.